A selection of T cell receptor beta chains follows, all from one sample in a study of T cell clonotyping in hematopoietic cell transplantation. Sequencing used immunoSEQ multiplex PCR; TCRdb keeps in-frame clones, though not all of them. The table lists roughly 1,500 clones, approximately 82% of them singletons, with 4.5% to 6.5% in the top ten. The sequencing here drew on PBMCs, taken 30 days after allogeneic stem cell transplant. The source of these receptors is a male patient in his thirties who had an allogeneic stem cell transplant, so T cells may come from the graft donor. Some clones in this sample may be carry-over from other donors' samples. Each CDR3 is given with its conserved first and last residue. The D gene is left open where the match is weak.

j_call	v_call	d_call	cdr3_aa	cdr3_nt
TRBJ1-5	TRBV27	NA	CASSKTRLQPQHF	TGTGCCAGCAGCAAAACACGACTCCAGCCCCAGCATTTT
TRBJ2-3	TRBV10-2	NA	CASYPGGTDTQYF	TGCGCCAGTTACCCCGGGGGAACAGATACGCAGTATTTT
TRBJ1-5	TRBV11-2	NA	CASSWSSNQPQHF	TGTGCCAGCAGCTGGAGCAGCAATCAGCCCCAGCATTTT
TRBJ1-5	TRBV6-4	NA	CASSGGQPQHF	TGTGCCAGCAGTGGAGGACAGCCCCAGCATTTT
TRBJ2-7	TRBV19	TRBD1	CASSGQGSSYEQYF	TGTGCCAGTAGTGGACAGGGTAGCTCCTACGAGCAGTACTTC
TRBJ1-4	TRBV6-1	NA	CASSEGWKAEKLFF	TGTGCCAGCAGTGAGGGATGGAAGGCTGAAAAACTGTTTTTT
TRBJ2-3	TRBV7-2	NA	CASSPQRVTDTQYF	TGTGCCAGCAGTCCCCAGAGGGTCACAGATACGCAGTATTTT
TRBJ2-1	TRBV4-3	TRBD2	CASSDHTGGSNEQFF	TGCGCCAGCAGCGACCATACCGGGGGGAGCAATGAGCAGTTCTTC
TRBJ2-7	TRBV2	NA	CASSPANYEQYF	TGTGCCAGCAGCCCAGCAAATTACGAGCAGTACTTC
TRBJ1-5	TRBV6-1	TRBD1	CASSHRDRSNQPQHF	TGTGCCAGCAGTCACCGGGACAGGAGCAATCAGCCCCAGCATTTT
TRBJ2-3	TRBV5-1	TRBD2	CASSSSGLGTDTQYF	TGCGCCAGCAGCTCTAGCGGGTTGGGCACAGATACGCAGTATTTT
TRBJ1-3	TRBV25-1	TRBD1	CASSSPGTGTSGNTIYF	TGTGCCAGCAGTTCCCCCGGGACAGGGACCTCTGGAAACACCATATATTTT
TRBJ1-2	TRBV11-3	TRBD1	CASSLGTVYGYTF	TGTGCCAGCAGCCTGGGGACAGTCTATGGCTACACCTTC
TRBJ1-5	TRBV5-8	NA	CASRLPPNRDQPQHF	TGTGCCAGCAGGCTACCCCCGAACAGGGACCAGCCCCAGCATTTT
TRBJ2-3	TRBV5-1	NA	CASSSGAGPGDTQYF	TGCGCCAGCAGCTCGGGAGCGGGCCCGGGGGATACGCAGTATTTT
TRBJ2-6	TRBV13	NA	CASSRKAGANVLTF	TGTGCCAGCAGCCGGAAAGCTGGGGCCAACGTCCTGACTTTC
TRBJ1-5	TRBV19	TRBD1	CASSILRTGGYSNQPQHF	TGTGCCAGTAGTATTCTTCGGACAGGGGGGTACAGCAATCAGCCCCAGCATTTT